This TCR beta chain was identified during a study of neurological immune-mediated disorders. At least ten counts were recorded for this clonotype. Germline V gene sequence: CDR1 LGHDT, CDR2 YNNKEL (reference sequence). Trimming shortened V by 3 bases and J by 8 bases, and 14 bases separated the two germline ends. The CDR3 length is 14 residues. 5'RACE employing 10-nucleotide random UMIs yielded the cDNA. TCRdb re-analysed the 5' RACE reads in MiXCR, keeping a single row per CDR3 protein. The table has under 75,000 distinct CDR3 sequences, approximately 3.3% seen once. The J gene is TRBJ1-3, the V gene TRBV3-1; the D gene is possibly TRBD1 (6 bases). The specimen was PBMCs. The TCR comes from a woman aged 50 to 60 with multiple sclerosis. The CDR3 is CASSHLSRGDTIYF. The CDR3 DNA follows: TGTGCCAGCAGCCACTTAAGCAGGGGAGACACCATATATTTT.